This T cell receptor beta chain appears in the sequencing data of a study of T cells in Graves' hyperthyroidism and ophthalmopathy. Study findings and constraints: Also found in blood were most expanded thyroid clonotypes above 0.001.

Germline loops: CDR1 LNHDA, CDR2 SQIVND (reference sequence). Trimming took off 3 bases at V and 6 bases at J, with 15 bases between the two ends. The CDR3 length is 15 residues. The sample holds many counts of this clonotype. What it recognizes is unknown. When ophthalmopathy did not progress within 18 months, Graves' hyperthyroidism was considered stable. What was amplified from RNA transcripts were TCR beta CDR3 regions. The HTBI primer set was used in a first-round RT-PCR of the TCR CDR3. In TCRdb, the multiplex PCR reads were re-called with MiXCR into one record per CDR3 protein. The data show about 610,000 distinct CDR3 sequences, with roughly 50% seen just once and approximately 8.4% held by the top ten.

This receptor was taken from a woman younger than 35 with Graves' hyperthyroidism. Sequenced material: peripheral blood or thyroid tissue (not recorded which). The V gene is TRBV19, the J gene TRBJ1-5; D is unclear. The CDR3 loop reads CASSMGGFVGQPQHF. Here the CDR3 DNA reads TGTGCCAGTAGTATGGGAGGGTTTGTCGGTCAGCCCCAGCATTTT.